The clone carrying this TCR beta chain has only a few counts. The antigen remains unidentified. Constant-segment primers and 5'RACE yielded cDNA libraries for TCR alpha and TCR beta, each carrying sample barcodes and UMIs. TCRdb redid the calling of the 5' RACE reads with MiXCR, one entry per CDR3 protein. The sample carries under 300,000 distinct CDR3 sequences, approximately 8.4% recorded once. This sample is drawn from a study of T-cell memory formation after mild COVID-19. Study summary: There were largely donor-specific TCR clusters.

The study's findings and limits: CD4/CD8 balance characterized clones contracting day 15 to 85, and CD4+ skew characterized later expanders.

Trimming shortened V by 5 bases and J by 3 bases, and 13 bases separated the two germline ends. The CDR3 has 14 amino acids. In germline, CDR1 is PRHDT, CDR2 FYEKMQ (reference sequence). The chain joins TRBV13 to TRBJ1-2; D not resolved. The receptor comes from a man aged 18 to 35 who had mild COVID-19 (a few samples of this study predate the infection). Cell type and time point are not known. Sequenced: PBMCs or a T cell subset sorted from them (not recorded which). CDR3 coding DNA: TGTGCCAGCAGCCCCCTTACCGTCGACTATGGCTACACCTTC. It codes for CASSPLTVDYGYTF.